This TCR beta chain was profiled in a study of cytomegalovirus exposure and HLA in healthy donors. Study-wide findings and caveats: Listed as cytomegalovirus-associated were over 150 TCR beta chains. A later analysis linked a missense DCLRE1C variant to TCR beta V- and J-gene trimming.

Germline CDR1 and CDR2: MDHEN and SYDVKM. The CDR3 is made up of 13 amino acids. Trimming cost V 2 bases and J 8 bases, with 12 bases left between them. The PCR used 60 Vbeta and 13 Jbeta primers. Sequenced by immunoSEQ multiplex PCR; TCRdb stores in-frame clones only, minus some. The sample consists of 55,000 to 80,000 clones, roughly 70% of them appearing once. For this clone: Its antigen remains unidentified.

The sample consisted of PBMCs. This clonotype was obtained from a man in his fifties or sixties in good health and CMV-seropositive. The gene calls are TRBV28 and TRBJ1-2, with D unresolved. CDR3 sequence: CASSLPVLRGYTF. The CDR3 coding sequence is TGTGCCAGCAGTTTACCTGTTCTGAGAGGCTACACCTTC.